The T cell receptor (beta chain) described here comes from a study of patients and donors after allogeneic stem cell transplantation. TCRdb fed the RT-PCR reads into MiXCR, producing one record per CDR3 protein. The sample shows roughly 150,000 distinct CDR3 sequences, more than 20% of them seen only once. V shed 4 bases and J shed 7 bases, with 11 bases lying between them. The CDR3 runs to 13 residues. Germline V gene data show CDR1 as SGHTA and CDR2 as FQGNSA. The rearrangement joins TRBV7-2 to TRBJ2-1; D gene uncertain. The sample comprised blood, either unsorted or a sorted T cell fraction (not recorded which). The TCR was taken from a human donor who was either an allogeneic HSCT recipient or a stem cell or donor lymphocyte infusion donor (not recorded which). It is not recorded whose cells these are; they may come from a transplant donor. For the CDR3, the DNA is TGTGCCAGCAGCTCCAGGTGGTGGAATGAGCAGTTCTTC. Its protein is CASSSRWWNEQFF.